This TCR beta chain appears in the sequencing data of a study of blood T cell repertoires in COVID-19. V was clipped by 0 bases and J by 13 bases; unmatched bases: 17. The CDR3 is 18 amino acids. Germline CDR1 is MNHEY and CDR2 is SMNVEV (reference sequence). Profiling relied on immunoSEQ multiplex PCR, and the TCRdb table lists in-frame clones only, not all of them. Of around 250,000 clones listed, roughly 85% are singletons. Sequencing input: peripheral blood. The receptor was derived from a man aged 45-65 years with active or convalescent COVID-19. The V gene is TRBV27, the J gene TRBJ2-1; TRBD2 matches at 11 bases. CDR3 DNA sequence: TGTGCCAGCAGTTTATCCCCAACCCTAGCGGGAGGTAGAGGAGAACAGTTCTTC. Encoded protein: CASSLSPTLAGGRGEQFF.